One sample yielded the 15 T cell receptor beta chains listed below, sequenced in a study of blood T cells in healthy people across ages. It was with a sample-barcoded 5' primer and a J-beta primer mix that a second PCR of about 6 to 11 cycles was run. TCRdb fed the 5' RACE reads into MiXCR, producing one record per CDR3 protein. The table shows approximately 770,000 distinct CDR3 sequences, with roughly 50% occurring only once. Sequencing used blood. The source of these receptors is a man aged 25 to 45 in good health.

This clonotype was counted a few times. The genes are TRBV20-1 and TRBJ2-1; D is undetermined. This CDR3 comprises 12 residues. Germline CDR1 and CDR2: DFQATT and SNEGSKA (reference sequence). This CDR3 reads CSARRLLNEQFF. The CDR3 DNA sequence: TGCAGCGCCCGCCGGCTCCTCAATGAGCAGTTCTTC.

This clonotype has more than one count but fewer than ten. DNA for the CDR3: TGTGCCAGCAGCGTAGCTGGGACCCTCGGTGATACGCAGTATTTT. Its translation is CASSVAGTLGDTQYF. The chain recombines TRBV9 with TRBJ2-3; TRBD1 or TRBD2 may be the D gene (5 bases each). Between the trimmed V and J ends, which lost 0 bases and 6 bases, there was a span of 14 bases. The germline gives CDR1 SGDLS, CDR2 YYNGEE. CDR3 length: 15 amino acids.

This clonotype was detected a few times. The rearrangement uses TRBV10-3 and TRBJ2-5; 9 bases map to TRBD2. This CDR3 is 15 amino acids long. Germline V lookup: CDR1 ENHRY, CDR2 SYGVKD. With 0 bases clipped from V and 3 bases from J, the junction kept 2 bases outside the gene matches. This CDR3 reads CAISESSSGKETQYF. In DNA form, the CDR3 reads TGTGCCATCAGTGAGTCCTCTAGCGGGAAAGAGACCCAGTACTTC.

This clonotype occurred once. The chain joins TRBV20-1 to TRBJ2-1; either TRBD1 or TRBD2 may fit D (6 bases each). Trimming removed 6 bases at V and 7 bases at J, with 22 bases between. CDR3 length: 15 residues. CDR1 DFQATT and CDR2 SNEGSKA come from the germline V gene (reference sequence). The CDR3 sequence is CSARDTGAQYNEQFF. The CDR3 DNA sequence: TGCAGTGCCAGGGACACGGGAGCCCAATATAATGAGCAGTTCTTC.

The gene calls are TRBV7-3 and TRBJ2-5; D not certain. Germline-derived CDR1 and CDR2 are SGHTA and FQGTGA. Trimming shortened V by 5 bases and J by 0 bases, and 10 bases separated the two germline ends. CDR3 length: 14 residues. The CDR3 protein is CASSPTEYQETQYF. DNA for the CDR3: TGTGCCAGCAGCCCAACAGAGTACCAAGAGACCCAGTACTTC.

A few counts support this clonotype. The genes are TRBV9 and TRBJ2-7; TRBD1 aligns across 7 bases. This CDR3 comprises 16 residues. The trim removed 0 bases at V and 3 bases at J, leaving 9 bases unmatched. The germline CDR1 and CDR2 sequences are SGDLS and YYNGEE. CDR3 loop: CASSVGMVTGNYEQYF. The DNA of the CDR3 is TGTGCCAGCAGCGTAGGAATGGTGACAGGGAACTACGAGCAGTACTTC.

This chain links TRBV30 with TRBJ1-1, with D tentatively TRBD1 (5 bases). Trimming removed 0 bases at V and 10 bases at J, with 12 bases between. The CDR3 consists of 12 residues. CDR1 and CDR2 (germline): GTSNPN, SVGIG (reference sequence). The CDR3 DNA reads TGTGCCTGGAGTGTAGTGGGGGGGACAGCTTTCTTT. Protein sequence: CAWSVVGGTAFF.

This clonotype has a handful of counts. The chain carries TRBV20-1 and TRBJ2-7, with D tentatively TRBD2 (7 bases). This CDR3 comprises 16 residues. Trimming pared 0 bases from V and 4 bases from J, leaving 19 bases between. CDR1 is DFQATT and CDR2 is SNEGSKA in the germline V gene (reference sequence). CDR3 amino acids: CSARDAAGGGPYEQYF. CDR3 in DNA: TGCAGTGCTAGAGATGCGGCAGGCGGGGGCCCGTACGAGCAGTACTTC.

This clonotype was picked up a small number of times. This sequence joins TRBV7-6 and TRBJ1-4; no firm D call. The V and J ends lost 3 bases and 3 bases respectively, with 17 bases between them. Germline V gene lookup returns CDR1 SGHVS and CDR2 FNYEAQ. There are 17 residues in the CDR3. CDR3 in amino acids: CASSLVQVGPSNEKLFF. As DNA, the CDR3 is TGTGCCAGCAGCTTGGTCCAGGTTGGACCGTCTAATGAAAAACTGTTTTTT.

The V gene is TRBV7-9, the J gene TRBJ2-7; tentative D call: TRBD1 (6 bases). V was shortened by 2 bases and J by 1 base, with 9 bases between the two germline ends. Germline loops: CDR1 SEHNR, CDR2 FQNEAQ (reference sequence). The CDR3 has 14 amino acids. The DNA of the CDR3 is TGTGCCAGCAGCTTAAACAGGGAATCCTACGAGCAGTACTTC. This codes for CASSLNRESYEQYF.

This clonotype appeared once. The CDR3: CSARSGAGDADTQYF. The CDR3 DNA sequence: TGCAGTGCTAGATCCGGTGCGGGAGACGCAGATACGCAGTATTTT. The chain uses TRBV20-1 and TRBJ2-3; 7 bases match TRBD2. The CDR3 length is 15 residues. Germline CDR1 and CDR2: DFQATT and SNEGSKA (reference sequence). Germline trimming cut 2 bases from V and 4 bases from J; bases unmatched to any gene: 9.

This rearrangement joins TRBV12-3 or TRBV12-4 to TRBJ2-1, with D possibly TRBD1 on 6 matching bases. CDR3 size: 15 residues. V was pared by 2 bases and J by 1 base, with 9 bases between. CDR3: CASSLPTGSYNEQFF. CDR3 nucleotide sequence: TGTGCCAGCAGTTTACCGACAGGTTCCTACAATGAGCAGTTCTTC.

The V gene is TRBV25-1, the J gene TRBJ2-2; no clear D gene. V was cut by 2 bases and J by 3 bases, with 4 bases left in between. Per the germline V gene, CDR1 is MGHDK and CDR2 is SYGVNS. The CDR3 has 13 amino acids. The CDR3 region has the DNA TGTGCCAGCAGTGAAAGGGACACCGGGGAGCTGTTTTTT. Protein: CASSERDTGELFF.

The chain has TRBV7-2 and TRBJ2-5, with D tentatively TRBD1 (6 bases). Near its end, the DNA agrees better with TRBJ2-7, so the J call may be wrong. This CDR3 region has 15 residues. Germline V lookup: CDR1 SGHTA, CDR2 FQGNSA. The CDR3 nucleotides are TGTGCCAGCAGCGCACAGGGCCTGGTAGCCTACGAGCAGTACTTC. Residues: CASSAQGLVAYEQYF.

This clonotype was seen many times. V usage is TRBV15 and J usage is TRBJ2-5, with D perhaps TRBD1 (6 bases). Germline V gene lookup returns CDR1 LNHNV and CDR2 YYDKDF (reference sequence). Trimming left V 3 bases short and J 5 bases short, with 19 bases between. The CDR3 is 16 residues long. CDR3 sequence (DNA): TGTGCCACCAGCAGCGCTTGGGACAAAGGCTGGGAGACCCAGTACTTC. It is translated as CATSSAWDKGWETQYF.